This T cell receptor beta chain was sequenced for a study of T cell repertoires in cytomegalovirus infection. Study-wide results and caveats: HLA-C-restricted, CMV-specific TCR beta clonotypes were dominant ex vivo.

V lost 1 base, J lost 3 bases, and 13 bases lay in between. The CDR3 consists of 15 residues. Looked up from germline, CDR1 is SGHTA and CDR2 is FQGNSA. This clonotype was detected ten times or more. No antigen is known for it. Each CDR3 protein is one row after TCRdb ran MiXCR on the reads. The sample carries over 150,000 distinct CDR3 sequences, roughly a sixth recorded once. This receptor was identified in a human donor in good health (CMV status not recorded). Some clones in this sample may be carry-over from other donors' samples. The specimen was CD8+ T cells from PBMCs. V gene TRBV7-2 combines with J gene TRBJ2-7, with D perhaps TRBD1 (5 bases). CDR3 protein: CASSLGLGQSYEQYF. The CDR3, as DNA: TGTGCCAGCAGCTTAGGGTTGGGGCAGAGCTACGAGCAGTACTTC.